The text below deals with one T cell receptor beta chain. CDR3 length: 13 residues. Germline CDR1 reads MGHRA; CDR2 reads YSYEKL. V dropped 4 bases and J dropped 5 bases, with 11 bases sitting between them. This sample was included in a study of T-cell memory formation after mild COVID-19. TCRdb reprocessed the 5' RACE reads via MiXCR and lists one record per CDR3 protein. Seen here are hundreds of thousands of distinct CDR3 sequences, over 15% observed once, and the top ten hold roughly 21%. This chain joins TRBV4-1 and TRBJ2-5, with a tentative D call TRBD2 (7 bases). The sequenced material came from PBMCs or a T cell subset sorted from them (not recorded which). The clonotype comes from a man younger than 30 who had mild COVID-19 (a few samples of this study predate the infection). Cell type and time point are not known. The DNA of the CDR3 is TGCGCCAGCAGCCGAGGGGGGGCGGAGACCCAGTACTTC. Protein product: CASSRGGAETQYF.